Below, 9 T cell receptor beta chains from the same sample are listed, as sequenced in a study of T cell responses to AZD1222 COVID-19 vaccine. The assay was immunoSEQ multiplex PCR, and TCRdb's table has in-frame clones only and misses some. The table shows more than 50,000 clones, with about 90% occurring only once. Sample: peripheral blood, taken on day 0 of AZD1222 vaccination. The receptors come from an adult in good health.

The chain joins TRBV24-1 to TRBJ2-7, with a tentative D call TRBD1 (6 bases). In germline, CDR1 is KGHDR, CDR2 SFDVKD. Deletions cut 4 bases from V and 3 bases from J, with 9 bases between. This CDR3 contains 13 residues. In DNA, the CDR3 is TGTGCCACCAGTGACCCCAGGGGCTACGAGCAGTACTTC. It translates to CATSDPRGYEQYF.

CDR3 nucleotide sequence: TGTGCCAGCAGTGAAGCTGATGGTAGCAATCAGCCCCAGCATTTT. The encoded protein is CASSEADGSNQPQHF. The rearrangement uses TRBV2 and TRBJ1-5; D uncertain. Between the trimmed V and J ends, which lost 0 bases and 0 bases, there was a span of 6 bases. This CDR3 has 15 amino acids. CDR1 and CDR2 from the germline V gene are SNHLY and FYNNEI.

CDR3 nucleotide sequence: TGTGCCAGCAGCCTCGGAAAAGACTACACCGGGGAGCTGTTTTTT. This translates into CASSLGKDYTGELFF. The chain has TRBV7-9 and TRBJ2-2; D gene ambiguous. The ends were cut back, 5 bases at V and 3 bases at J, with 13 bases in the middle. The CDR3 is made up of 15 amino acids. CDR1 is SEHNR, CDR2 FQNEAQ, per germline (reference sequence).

The gene calls are TRBV21-1 and TRBJ1-1; TRBD1, the D gene given by the table, was not confirmed from the DNA. TRBV21-1 is classified as a pseudogene. The CDR3 totals 16 residues. Here the CDR3 DNA reads TGTGCCAGCAGCAAAGTTGGTGGCAGGGAGAACACTGAAGCTTTCTTT. Protein product: CASSKVGGRENTEAFF.

The chain carries TRBV7-2 and TRBJ1-1, with 11 bases matching TRBD1. The CDR3 extends over 16 amino acids. V lost 5 bases and J lost 0; bases outside the gene matches: 5. The germline CDR1 and CDR2 sequences are SGHTA and FQGNSA. CDR3 bases: TGTGCCAGCAGCCCCTGGACAGGGGGCTTGAACACTGAAGCTTTCTTT. Amino acid sequence: CASSPWTGGLNTEAFF.

This clone has more than one count but fewer than ten. This chain uses TRBV18 with TRBJ2-1; D gene uncertain. The length of the CDR3 is 14 residues. The V end was cut by 2 bases, the J end by 0 bases, with 5 bases between. Per germline, CDR1 KGHSH and CDR2 LQKENI. The CDR3: CASSPGNSYNEQFF. CDR3 coding DNA: TGTGCCAGCTCACCAGGGAACTCCTACAATGAGCAGTTCTTC.

V is TRBV29-1 and J is TRBJ1-2; D might be TRBD1 (6 bases). The CDR3 spans 12 residues. Trimming took 7 bases from V and 8 from J, leaving 17 bases between them. CDR1 and CDR2 (germline): SQVTM, ANQGSEA. This CDR3 is CSAVEGGLGYTF. CDR3 sequence (DNA): TGCAGCGCCGTAGAAGGGGGTTTGGGCTACACCTTC.

V gene TRBV3-1 (or the pseudogene TRBV3-2) combines with J gene TRBJ2-7, with 8 bases matching TRBD1. Per germline, CDR1 LGHDT and CDR2 YNNKEL (reference sequence). The length of the CDR3 is 16 residues. Trimming at V came to 3 bases and at J to 1 base, leaving 8 bases not matched to a gene. CDR3 nucleotide sequence: TGTGCCAGCAGCCACTTTAAAGGACAGGGATCCTACGAGCAGTACTTC. Amino acid sequence: CASSHFKGQGSYEQYF.

This rearrangement joins TRBV7-9 to TRBJ2-7; TRBD1 matches 11 bases. This CDR3 contains 14 residues. The V gene's germline CDR1 is SEHNR and CDR2 FQNEAQ (reference sequence). Germline trimming cut 6 bases from V and 7 bases from J; bases unmatched to any gene: 8. The CDR3: CASSWDRGAEEQYF. In DNA form, the CDR3 reads TGTGCCAGCAGTTGGGACAGGGGGGCGGAAGAGCAGTACTTC.